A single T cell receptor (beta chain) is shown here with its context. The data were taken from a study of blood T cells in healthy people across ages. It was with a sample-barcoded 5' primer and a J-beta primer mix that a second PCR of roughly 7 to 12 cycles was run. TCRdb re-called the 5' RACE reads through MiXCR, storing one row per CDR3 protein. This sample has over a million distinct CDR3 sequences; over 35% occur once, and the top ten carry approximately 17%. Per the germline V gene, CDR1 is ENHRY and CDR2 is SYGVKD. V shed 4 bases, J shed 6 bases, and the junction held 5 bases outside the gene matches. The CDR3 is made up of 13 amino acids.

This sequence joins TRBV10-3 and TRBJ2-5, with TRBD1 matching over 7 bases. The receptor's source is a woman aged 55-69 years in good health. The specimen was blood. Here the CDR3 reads CAISGDREKTQYF. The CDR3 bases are TGTGCCATCAGTGGGGACAGAGAAAAGACCCAGTACTTC.